The clone carrying this TCR beta chain has just one count. Both 60 Vbeta primers and 13 Jbeta primers went into the PCR. Measured with immunoSEQ multiplex PCR; TCRdb has only the in-frame clones, and not every one. The sample includes 150,000 or so clones, around three quarters of them seen just once. This record belongs to a study of cytomegalovirus exposure and HLA in healthy donors. This TCR derives from a man aged 50 or older in good health and CMV-seropositive. Sequenced: PBMCs.

The CDR3 loop reads CASSPPSGGVANEQFF. The DNA for the CDR3 is TGTGCCAGCTCACCACCGAGCGGGGGGGTTGCTAATGAGCAGTTCTTC. The chain carries TRBV18 and TRBJ2-1, with 10 nucleotides matching TRBD2. Unmatched junction bases numbered 6, after V lost 0 bases and J lost 7 bases. Germline CDR1 is KGHSH and CDR2 is LQKENI. This CDR3 spans 16 amino acids.